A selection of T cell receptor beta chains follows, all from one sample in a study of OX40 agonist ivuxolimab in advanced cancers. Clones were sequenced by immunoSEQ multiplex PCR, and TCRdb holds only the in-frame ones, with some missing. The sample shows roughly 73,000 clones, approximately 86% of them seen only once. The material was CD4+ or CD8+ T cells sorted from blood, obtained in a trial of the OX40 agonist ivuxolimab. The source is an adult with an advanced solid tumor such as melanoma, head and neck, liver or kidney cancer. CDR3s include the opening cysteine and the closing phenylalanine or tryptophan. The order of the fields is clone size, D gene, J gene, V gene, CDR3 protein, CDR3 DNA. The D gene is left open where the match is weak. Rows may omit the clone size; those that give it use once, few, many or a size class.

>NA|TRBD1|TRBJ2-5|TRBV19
CASSLTGGPQETQYF
TGTGCCAGTAGTCTGACAGGGGGCCCGCAAGAGACCCAGTACTTC
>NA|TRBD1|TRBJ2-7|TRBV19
CASADRSHEQYF
TGTGCCAGCGCGGACAGGTCCCACGAGCAGTACTTC
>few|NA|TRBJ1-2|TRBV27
CASSFHKNYGYTF
TGTGCCAGCAGTTTTCACAAAAACTATGGCTACACCTTC
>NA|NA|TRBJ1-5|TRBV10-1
CASSESGRGWDQPQHF
TGCGCCAGCAGTGAGTCGGGTAGGGGTTGGGATCAGCCCCAGCATTTT
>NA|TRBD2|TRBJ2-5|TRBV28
CASSLPLGLAGLQETQYF
TGTGCCAGCAGTTTACCCCTTGGGTTAGCGGGACTCCAAGAGACCCAGTACTTC
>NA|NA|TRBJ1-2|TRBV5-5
CASSWQGRGNYGYTF
TGTGCCAGCAGCTGGCAGGGTCGGGGAAACTATGGCTACACCTTC
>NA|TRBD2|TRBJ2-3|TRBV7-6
CASSSGLATRTDTQYF
TGTGCCAGCAGCTCCGGACTAGCGACACGCACAGATACGCAGTATTTT
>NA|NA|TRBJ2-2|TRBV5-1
CASSWTGEGELFF
TGCGCCAGCAGCTGGACGGGGGAAGGGGAGCTGTTTTTT
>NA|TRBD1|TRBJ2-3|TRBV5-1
CASSLQGSTDTQYF
TGCGCCAGCAGCCTACAGGGGAGCACAGATACGCAGTATTTT
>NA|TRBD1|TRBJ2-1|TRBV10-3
CAIRTGQGDNEQFF
TGTGCCATCAGAACCGGACAGGGGGACAATGAGCAGTTCTTC
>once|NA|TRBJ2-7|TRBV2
CASSLSSGFSYEQYF
TGTGCCAGCAGTCTATCCAGCGGCTTCTCCTACGAGCAGTACTTC
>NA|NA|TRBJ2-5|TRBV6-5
CASRSSSETQYF
TGTGCCAGCAGATCTAGCTCCGAGACCCAGTACTTC
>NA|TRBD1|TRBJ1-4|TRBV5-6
CASSLFRQGRGEKLFF
TGTGCCAGCAGCTTGTTCCGACAGGGGAGAGGGGAAAAACTGTTTTTT
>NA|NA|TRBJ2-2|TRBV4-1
CASSQRNTGELFF
TGCGCCAGCAGCCAACGGAACACCGGGGAGCTGTTTTTT
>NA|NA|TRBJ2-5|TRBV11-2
CASSGADQETQYF
TGTGCCAGCAGCGGAGCGGATCAAGAGACCCAGTACTTC
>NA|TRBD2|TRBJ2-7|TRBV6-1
CASSELRRGLASSYEQYF
TGTGCCAGCAGTGAGCTTCGAAGGGGACTAGCGAGCTCCTACGAGCAGTACTTC
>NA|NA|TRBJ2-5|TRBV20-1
CSASWLETQYF
TGCAGTGCTAGTTGGTTAGAGACCCAGTACTTC
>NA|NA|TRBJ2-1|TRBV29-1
CSVPDPYEQFF
TGCAGCGTCCCCGATCCCTATGAGCAGTTCTTC
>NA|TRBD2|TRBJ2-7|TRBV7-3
CASSATSGSGEQYF
TGTGCCAGCAGCGCGACTAGCGGGAGCGGCGAGCAGTACTTC
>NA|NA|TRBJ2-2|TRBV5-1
CASSWGANTGELFF
TGCGCCAGCAGCTGGGGGGCGAACACCGGGGAGCTGTTTTTT
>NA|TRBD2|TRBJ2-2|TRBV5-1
CASSLLAGVNTGELFF
TGCGCCAGCAGCTTGCTAGCGGGCGTTAACACCGGGGAGCTGTTTTTT
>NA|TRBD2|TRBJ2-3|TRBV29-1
CSVIAGAVDTQYF
TGCAGCGTTATAGCGGGAGCGGTAGATACGCAGTATTTT
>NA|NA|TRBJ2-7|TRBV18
CASSANSYEQYF
TGTGCCAGCTCAGCCAACAGCTACGAGCAGTACTTC
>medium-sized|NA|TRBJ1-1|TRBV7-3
CASSLVLDTEAFF
TGTGCCAGCAGCTTGGTTTTGGACACTGAAGCTTTCTTT
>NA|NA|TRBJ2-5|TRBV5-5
CASSLGGKETQYF
TGTGCCAGCAGCTTGGGGGGCAAAGAGACCCAGTACTTC
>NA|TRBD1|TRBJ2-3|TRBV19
CASSGGTGHPSTDTQYF
TGTGCCAGTAGTGGAGGGACAGGACACCCTAGCACAGATACGCAGTATTTT
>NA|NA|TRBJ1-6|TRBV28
CASSFRGEFYNSPLHF
TGTGCCAGCAGTTTCCGGGGAGAGTTCTATAATTCACCCCTCCACTTT
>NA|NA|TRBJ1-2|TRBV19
CASSIRQSYGGYTF
TGTGCCAGTAGTATTCGACAGTCCTATGGGGGCTACACCTTC
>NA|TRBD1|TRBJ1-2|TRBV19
CASRPGQGRITNYGYTF
TGTGCCAGTAGACCCGGACAGGGGCGAATTACTAACTATGGCTACACCTTC
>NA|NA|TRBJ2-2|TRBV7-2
CASSLIAGATGELFF
TGTGCCAGCAGCTTAATCGCAGGGGCCACCGGGGAGCTGTTTTTT
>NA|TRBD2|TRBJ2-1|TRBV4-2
CASSQAGTSANEQFF
TGTGCCAGCAGCCAAGCCGGGACTAGCGCCAATGAGCAGTTCTTC
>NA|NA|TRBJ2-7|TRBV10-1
CASSDVSRAGQYF
TGCGCCAGCAGTGATGTCAGCCGGGCCGGGCAGTACTTC
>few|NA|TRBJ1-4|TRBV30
CAWSAPGEATNEKLFF
TGTGCCTGGAGTGCCCCCGGGGAGGCAACTAATGAAAAACTGTTTTTT